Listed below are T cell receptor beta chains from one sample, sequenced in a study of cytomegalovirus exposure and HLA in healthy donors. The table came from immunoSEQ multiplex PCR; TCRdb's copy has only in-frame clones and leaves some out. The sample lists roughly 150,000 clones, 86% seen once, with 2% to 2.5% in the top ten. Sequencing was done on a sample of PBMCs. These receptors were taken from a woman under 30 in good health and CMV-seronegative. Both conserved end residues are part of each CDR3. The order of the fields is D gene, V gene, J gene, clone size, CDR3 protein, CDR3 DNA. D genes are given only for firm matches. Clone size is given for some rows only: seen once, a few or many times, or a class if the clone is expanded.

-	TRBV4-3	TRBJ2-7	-	CASSQDWLSYEQYF	TGCGCCAGCAGCCAAGATTGGCTCTCCTACGAGCAGTACTTC
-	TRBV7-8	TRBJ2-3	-	CASSLEYNTQYF	TGTGCCAGCAGCTTAGAGTACAATACGCAGTATTTT
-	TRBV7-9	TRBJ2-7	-	CASSPYRVAVHEQYF	TGTGCCAGCAGCCCGTACAGGGTAGCAGTCCACGAGCAGTACTTC
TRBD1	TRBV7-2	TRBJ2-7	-	CASSSTGTLGDEQYF	TGTGCCAGCAGCTCGACAGGGACACTTGGGGACGAGCAGTACTTC
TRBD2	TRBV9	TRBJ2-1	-	CASSVEGGNEQFF	TGTGCCAGCAGCGTGGAGGGAGGGAATGAGCAGTTCTTC
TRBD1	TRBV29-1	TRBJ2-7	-	CSVLLWDSGGDEQYF	TGCAGCGTCTTGTTATGGGACAGTGGGGGCGACGAGCAGTACTTC
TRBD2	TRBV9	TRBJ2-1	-	CASSVSVLPGGGNEQFF	TGTGCCAGCAGCGTTTCTGTCTTACCGGGAGGGGGCAATGAGCAGTTCTTC
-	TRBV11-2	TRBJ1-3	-	CASSLDIGNTIYF	TGTGCCAGCAGCTTAGACATTGGAAACACCATATATTTT
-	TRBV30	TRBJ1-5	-	CAWSRGNQPQHF	TGTGCCTGGAGCCGGGGGAATCAGCCCCAGCATTTT
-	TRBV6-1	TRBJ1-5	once	CASSASGNQPQHF	TGTGCCAGCAGTGCGAGCGGAAATCAGCCCCAGCATTTT
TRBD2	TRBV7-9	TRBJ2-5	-	CASSLRGLERETQYF	TGTGCCAGCAGCTTAAGAGGACTAGAAAGAGAGACCCAGTACTTC
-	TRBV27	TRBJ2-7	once	CASRLTSSYEQYF	TGTGCCAGCAGGCTGACAAGCTCCTACGAGCAGTACTTC
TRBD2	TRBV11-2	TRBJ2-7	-	CASRNIAGGPSREQYF	TGTGCCAGCAGAAATATAGCGGGAGGGCCCTCGAGAGAGCAGTACTTC
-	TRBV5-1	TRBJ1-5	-	CASSLAGESGQPQHF	TGCGCCAGCAGCTTGGCAGGGGAGAGCGGTCAGCCCCAGCATTTT
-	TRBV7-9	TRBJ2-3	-	CASSVRENTQYF	TGTGCCAGCAGCGTACGGGAAAATACGCAGTATTTT
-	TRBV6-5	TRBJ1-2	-	CASSYFTNAGQGGYTF	TGTGCCAGCAGTTACTTTACTAACGCGGGGCAGGGAGGCTACACCTTC
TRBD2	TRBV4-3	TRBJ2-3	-	CASSQAPTSGSADTQYF	TGCGCCAGCAGCCAAGCCCCTACTAGCGGGAGCGCAGATACGCAGTATTTT
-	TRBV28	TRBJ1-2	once	CASSRPPTNGYTF	TGTGCCAGCAGCCGTCCCCCGACAAATGGCTACACCTTC
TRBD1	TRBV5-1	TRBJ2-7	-	CASSSQGVGWEQYF	TGCGCCAGCAGCTCGCAGGGGGTAGGTTGGGAGCAGTACTTC
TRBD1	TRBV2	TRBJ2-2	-	CASVTGTGFTGELFF	TGTGCCAGCGTGACGGGGACAGGATTTACCGGGGAGCTGTTTTTT
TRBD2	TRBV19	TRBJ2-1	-	CASSPRGAYNEQFF	TGTGCCAGTAGTCCTCGGGGGGCCTACAATGAGCAGTTCTTC
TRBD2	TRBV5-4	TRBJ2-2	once	CASSKEAGANTGELFF	TGTGCCAGCAGTAAAGAAGCGGGAGCGAACACCGGGGAGCTGTTTTTT
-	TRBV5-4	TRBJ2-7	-	CASSPDSTGRPYEQYF	TGTGCCAGCAGCCCAGATTCAACCGGGAGACCCTACGAGCAGTACTTC
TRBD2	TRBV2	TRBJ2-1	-	CASSGRLAGGNEQFF	TGTGCCAGCAGTGGGAGACTAGCGGGAGGAAATGAGCAGTTCTTC
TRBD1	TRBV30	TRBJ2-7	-	CAWSGQGPYEQYF	TGTGCCTGGAGCGGACAGGGCCCCTACGAGCAGTACTTC
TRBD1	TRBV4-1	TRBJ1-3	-	CASSRTGTEADTIYF	TGCGCCAGCAGCCGTACCGGGACAGAGGCGGACACCATATATTTT
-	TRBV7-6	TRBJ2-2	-	CASSLLPPGAEDTGELFF	TGTGCCAGCAGCTTATTACCCCCAGGGGCGGAGGACACCGGGGAGCTGTTTTTT
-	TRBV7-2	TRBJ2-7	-	CASSLFGEGYEQYF	TGTGCCAGCAGCTTATTCGGGGAAGGGTACGAGCAGTACTTC
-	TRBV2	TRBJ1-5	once	CASSDYRSNQPQHF	TGTGCCAGCAGTGATTATCGTTCTAATCAGCCCCAGCATTTT
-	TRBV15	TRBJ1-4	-	CATSRDPGGQNEKLFF	TGTGCCACCAGCAGAGATCCGGGGGGTCAGAATGAAAAACTGTTTTTT
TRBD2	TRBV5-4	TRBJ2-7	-	CASSLVSGKGGEQYF	TGTGCCAGCAGCTTGGTTAGCGGGAAAGGTGGCGAGCAGTACTTC
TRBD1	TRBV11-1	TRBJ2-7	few	CASSSYRGNEQYF	TGTGCCAGCAGCTCATACAGGGGGAACGAGCAGTACTTC
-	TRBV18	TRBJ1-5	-	CASSPRGKDQPQHF	TGTGCCAGCTCACCAAGGGGAAAAGATCAGCCCCAGCATTTT
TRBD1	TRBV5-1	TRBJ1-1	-	CASSLVGQGGTEAFF	TGCGCCAGCAGCTTAGTCGGACAGGGGGGCACTGAAGCTTTCTTT
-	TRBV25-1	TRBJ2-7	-	CASTGQSSYEQYF	TGTGCCAGCACTGGACAGAGCTCCTACGAGCAGTACTTC
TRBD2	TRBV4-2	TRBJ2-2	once	CASSQAASSGRWTGELFF	TGTGCCAGCAGCCAAGCTGCGAGTAGCGGGAGATGGACCGGGGAGCTGTTTTTT
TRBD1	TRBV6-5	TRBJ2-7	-	CASSTGTGSYEQYF	TGTGCCAGCAGTACCGGGACAGGGAGCTACGAGCAGTACTTC
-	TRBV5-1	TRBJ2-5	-	CASSLQGDPQETQYF	TGCGCCAGCAGCTTACAGGGCGACCCTCAAGAGACCCAGTACTTC
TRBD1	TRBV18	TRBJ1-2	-	CASSPRAGGSETAYGYTF	TGTGCCAGCTCACCAAGGGCAGGGGGCTCGGAGACCGCCTATGGCTACACCTTC
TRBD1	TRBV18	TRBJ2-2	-	CASSWDSPTNTGELFF	TGTGCCAGCTCATGGGACAGCCCGACGAACACCGGGGAGCTGTTTTTT
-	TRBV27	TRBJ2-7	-	CASSFSQVYEQYF	TGTGCCAGCAGTTTCAGTCAGGTCTACGAGCAGTACTTC
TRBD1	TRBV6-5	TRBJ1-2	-	CASSDRTGGNYGYTF	TGTGCCAGCAGCGATAGGACAGGGGGGAACTATGGCTACACCTTC
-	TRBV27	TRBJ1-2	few	CASSLHRDYGYTF	TGTGCCAGCAGTTTACACCGGGACTATGGCTACACCTTC
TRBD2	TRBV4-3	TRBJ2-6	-	CASSQDWGEGFSGANVLTF	TGCGCCAGCAGCCAAGATTGGGGGGAGGGATTCTCTGGGGCCAACGTCCTGACTTTC
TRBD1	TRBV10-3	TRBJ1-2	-	CAISDGRGHGYTF	TGTGCCATCAGTGACGGTAGGGGGCATGGCTACACCTTC
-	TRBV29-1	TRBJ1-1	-	CSVVRGGNTEAFF	TGCAGCGTTGTGAGGGGAGGTAACACTGAAGCTTTCTTT
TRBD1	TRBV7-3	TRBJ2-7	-	CASSSPSDREKQYF	TGTGCCAGCAGCTCCCCTTCAGACAGGGAAAAGCAGTACTTC
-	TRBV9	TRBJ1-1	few	CASSVIQENTEAFF	TGTGCCAGCAGCGTAATACAGGAGAACACTGAAGCTTTCTTT
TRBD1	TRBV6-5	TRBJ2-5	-	CASKSKGQGRGTQYF	TGTGCCAGCAAATCCAAGGGACAGGGTCGCGGGACCCAGTACTTC
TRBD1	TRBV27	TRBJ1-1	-	CASSLSTLGTAMNTEAFF	TGTGCCAGCAGTTTATCAACTCTGGGGACAGCCATGAACACTGAAGCTTTCTTT
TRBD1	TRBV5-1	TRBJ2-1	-	CASSSEDRGNEQFF	TGCGCCAGCAGCTCCGAAGACAGGGGCAATGAGCAGTTCTTC
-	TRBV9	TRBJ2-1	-	CASSVGIFGEQFF	TGTGCCAGCAGCGTCGGTATATTCGGTGAGCAGTTCTTC
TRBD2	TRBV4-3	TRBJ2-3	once	CASSARAGGLTDTQYF	TGCGCCAGCAGCGCGCGGGCGGGAGGGCTCACAGATACGCAGTATTTT